The clone carrying this TCR beta chain was seen a few times. Its specificity is not known. Template switching created a universal primer site, and the cDNA included unique molecular identifiers. TCRdb recomputed calls from the 5' RACE reads with MiXCR, one row per CDR3 protein. Of around 280,000 distinct CDR3 sequences listed, under 9.5% are singletons. The sample belongs to a study of identical twins. Whole-study findings and limits: Invariant populations such as MAIT and iNKT cells could partly muddle zero-insertion analyses. Fewer insertions marked abundant cord blood beta clonotypes; young adult naive trended weakly, memory not at all.

The CDR3 totals 14 residues. Per germline, CDR1 SGHTA and CDR2 FQGNSA. Deletions cut 5 bases from V and 7 bases from J, with 14 bases between. This same sample was also part of a study on yellow fever vaccine responses in identical twins.

This sequence was found in a woman aged 18-30 years in good health. The sequencing sample was made of memory (CD45RO+) T cells sorted from blood. V and J are TRBV7-2 and TRBJ2-2, with D perhaps matching TRBD1 (6 bases). CDR3 residues: CASSQGGTIGELFF. CDR3 coding DNA: TGTGCCAGCAGCCAAGGGGGAACGATCGGGGAGCTGTTTTTT.